The present T cell receptor beta chain was sequenced within a study of regulatory T cells in long-lasting Graves disease (dated by TCRdb to the early 2020s). With respect to the entire study: Persistent Graves' disease was defined as antithyroid drug treatment for over 5 years with persistently positive TSH receptor autoantibodies. Patients with persistent Graves' disease were compared with patients with newly diagnosed Graves' disease using TCR sequencing and RNA sequencing of peripheral blood. The study was conducted in China and was registered as a clinical trial. A total of roughly 35 samples underwent TCR sequencing, from about 13 patients with persistent Graves' disease and approximately 20 patients with newly diagnosed Graves' disease. In the clinical cohort, patients with persistent Graves' disease had used antithyroid drugs for an average of about 10.3 years.

Receptor libraries were prepared by multiplex PCR. Sequencing took place on an Illumina HiSeq 4000. iRepertoire HTBI primers and Arm-PCR amplification of CDR3 regions were used to construct TCR beta libraries. Before sequencing, the PCR products underwent gel purification. On the study's bioinformatics: A total of roughly 58 TRBV and 14 TRBJ segments were identified across samples and were used for gene usage analysis of CDR3 amino acid clonotypes. COPE and FqMerger were used to merge the filtered high-quality paired reads into contigs. BLAST was used to align contigs to IMGT TRBV, TRBD and TRBJ reference genes, and CDR3 was defined according to IMGT. Clonotypes above 0.1% frequency were classified as highly expanded clones. Shannon entropy was used to measure repertoire diversity, and the Gini coefficient was used to measure V-J evenness. A clonotype found in more than one individual was treated as public. Using fastp trimming at Q25 and MiXCR clonotype assembly, TCRdb reanalyzed the public sequencing data and kept in-frame beta chains. Each entry is one CDR3 protein sequence, shown with its most common DNA and genes. The V and J calls and clone size come from TCRdb's table, not from the authors' own analysis. This sample holds 420,000 or so distinct CDR3 sequences; around 24% were observed only once. The ten largest clones take up about 27% of the sample.

Findings and caveats that apply to the study as a whole: Sequencing and analysis were restricted to the TCR beta chain. The study examined only peripheral blood because the primary lesion, thyroid tissue, could not be accessed. Persistent disease showed preferential use of TRBV28, TRBJ1-2 and TRBJ2-5, whereas newly diagnosed disease favored TRBV20-1 and TRBJ2-1. More public clonotypes were shared among persistent patients (under 3,000) than among newly diagnosed patients (966). Persistent Graves' disease patients showed lower TCR Shannon entropy and fewer highly expanded clones than newly diagnosed patients, suggesting clonal expansion. The authors acknowledged the small sample size as a limitation that may reduce accuracy.

On this clonotype itself: The specificity of this receptor is unknown. No clone much larger than this one lies a single base away; base qualities are absent.

The cysteine opens and the phenylalanine closes a CDR3 of 13 amino acids. Only the CDR3 region is kept as DNA, spanning 39 bases read in frame from base 1. Trimming leaves V shorter by 0 bases and J shorter by 7 bases, with the junction holding 0 bases beyond the gene matches. The germline V gene supplies CDR1 MNHEY and CDR2 SVGAGI. This specimen's time point label, per the study, means: persistent/refractory GD, antithyroid drugs over 5 years with positive TRAb. For both TCR sequencing and RNA sequencing, RNA was extracted from PBMCs using TRIzol. The diagnosis of Graves' disease was made according to American Thyroid Association guidelines. Patients for the study were recruited at an endocrinology department in Xi'an, China. Each patient gave roughly 10 milliliters of peripheral blood, collected in an EDTA anticoagulant tube. PBMCs were isolated by Ficoll Paque Plus density gradient separation without further T cell sorting. RNA quality was checked with an Agilent 2100 Bioanalyzer and agarose gel, and concentration with a NanoDrop 2000.

This sequence originates from a female donor with Graves disease. Sequences were derived from peripheral blood mononuclear cells (PBMCs), sampled when the disease was refractory, from a patient treated with antithyroid drugs. Rearrangement joined TRBV6-5 to TRBJ2-7, with 10 junctional bases fitting TRBD2. The CDR3 protein sequence reads: CASSYSTSGEQYF. Here is the DNA: TGTGCCAGCAGTTACTCGACTAGCGGGGAGCAGTACTTC.